Presented here are 8 T cell receptor beta chains from one specimen sequenced in a study of T cell responses to AZD1222 COVID-19 vaccine. Profiling relied on immunoSEQ multiplex PCR, and the TCRdb table lists in-frame clones only, not all of them. Among over 70,000 clones listed, approximately 90% were seen once. This material consisted of peripheral blood, taken 28 days after the second AZD1222 dose. These receptors were obtained from an adult who received the AZD1222 COVID-19 vaccine.

The gene calls are TRBV6-4 and TRBJ2-3; D may be TRBD1 or TRBD2 (5 bases each). In germline, CDR1 is MRHNA, CDR2 SNTAGT. V lost 6 bases, J lost 6 bases, and 16 bases lay in between. The CDR3 consists of 14 residues. The CDR3 region is CASRPRGAGDTQYF. The CDR3 nucleotides are TGTGCCAGCAGACCACGGGGCGCTGGGGATACGCAGTATTTT.

The chain has TRBV7-2 and TRBJ2-2; D not certain. There are 13 residues in the CDR3. CDR1 SGHTA and CDR2 FQGNSA come from the germline V gene. Trimming pared 4 bases from V and 5 bases from J, leaving 8 bases between. CDR3 coding DNA: TGTGCCAGCAGCTCCCGGCCAACCGGGGAGCTGTTTTTT. Amino acids: CASSSRPTGELFF.

This clone was observed once. The chain joins TRBV7-2 to TRBJ1-5; 12 bases are shared with TRBD1. Unmatched junction bases numbered 4, after V lost 4 bases and J lost 6 bases. CDR1 SGHTA and CDR2 FQGNSA come from the germline V gene. CDR3 length: 15 amino acids. Here the CDR3 reads CASSSLGQGAQPQHF. Written as DNA, the CDR3 is TGTGCCAGCAGCTCACTGGGACAGGGGGCTCAGCCCCAGCATTTT.

The chain carries TRBV19 and TRBJ2-2; perhaps TRBD2 as D (6 bases). The V end lost 7 bases, the J end lost 6 bases, and 15 bases lay between the germline ends. In germline, CDR1 is LNHDA, CDR2 SQIVND (reference sequence). The CDR3 consists of 14 residues. The CDR3 region has the DNA TGTGCCAGTATCAAGGGGTCGGGGGCCGGGGAGCTGTTTTTT. Amino acid sequence: CASIKGSGAGELFF.

V usage is TRBV27 and J usage is TRBJ1-4; no reliable D call. From germline, CDR1 is MNHEY and CDR2 SMNVEV (reference sequence). CDR3 length equals 14 residues. With 5 bases removed from V and 4 bases from J, the gap between germline ends came to 11 bases. The CDR3 bases are TGTGCCAGCAGTCTGGGGTGGGGTAATGAAAAACTGTTTTTT. It specifies CASSLGWGNEKLFF.

The chain uses TRBV4-1 and TRBJ1-2; a possible D gene is TRBD1 (6 bases). The CDR3 is 15 amino acids. The V and J ends lost 3 bases and 1 base respectively, with 12 bases between them. CDR1 is MGHRA, CDR2 YSYEKL, per germline. The CDR3 DNA is TGCGCCAGCAGCCAGGGGGCGAATGTTAACTATGGCTACACCTTC. Encoded protein: CASSQGANVNYGYTF.

This clone was detected only a few times. The rearrangement uses TRBV5-6 and TRBJ2-7; D is undetermined. CDR3 length: 11 residues. The V end was cut by 3 bases, the J end by 5 bases, with 6 bases between. Germline V lookup: CDR1 SGHDT, CDR2 YYEEEE. CDR3 nucleotides: TGTGCCAGCAGCTGGCTAAACGAGCAGTACGTC. It yields the protein CASSWLNEQYV.

The V call is TRBV29-1, the J call TRBJ1-2; TRBD1 matches 7 bases. Germline loops: CDR1 SQVTM, CDR2 ANQGSEA. The CDR3 covers 15 residues. The ends lost 0 bases at V and 4 bases at J; junction bases unmatched: 8. The CDR3 is CSVEERGGAGYGYTF. In DNA, the CDR3 is TGCAGCGTTGAAGAAAGAGGGGGCGCCGGCTATGGCTACACCTTC.